This T cell receptor beta chain was captured in a study of blood T cell repertoires in COVID-19. CDR3 length: 13 amino acids. With V trimmed by 9 bases and J by 6 bases, 6 bases remained unmatched. Per the germline V gene, CDR1 is KGHDR and CDR2 is SFDVKD. The repertoire was sequenced with immunoSEQ multiplex PCR; TCRdb's copy has only in-frame clones and lacks some. The table has 200,000 to 250,000 clones, around three quarters seen once. The sequence derives from a woman aged 65 to 85 with acute or convalescent COVID-19. The source material was peripheral blood. The gene calls are TRBV24-1 and TRBJ1-5; 8 bases map to TRBD1. The CDR3, as DNA: TGTGCCACCCAAGGACAGGGAAGTCAGCCCCAGCATTTT. The encoded protein is CATQGQGSQPQHF.